These T cell receptor beta chains were read from a single sample in a study of T cells in localized non-small cell lung cancer. The assay was immunoSEQ multiplex PCR, and TCRdb's table has in-frame clones only and misses some. Counted here are more than 30,000 clones, roughly 86% occurring once; the ten biggest clones make up under 5%. This specimen was peripheral blood mononuclear cells, taken before any cancer treatment. The receptors were gathered from a woman aged 40-75 years with stage III lung adenocarcinoma. Both conserved end residues are part of each CDR3. The order of the fields is D gene, V gene, CDR3 length, J gene, CDR3 DNA, CDR3 protein. D genes are given only for firm matches.

NA	TRBV10-3	12	TRBJ1-2	TGTGCCATCAGTGCAGGGGCCTATGGCTACACCTTC	CAISAGAYGYTF
TRBD2	TRBV18	19	TRBJ2-5	TGTGCCAGCTCACCACGGGAGCTAGCGGGGGGCCACCAAGGAGAGACCCAGTACTTC	CASSPRELAGGHQGETQYF
NA	TRBV4-3	15	TRBJ1-4	TGCGCCAGCAGCCAAGGTCACCGAACTAATGAAAAACTGTTTTTT	CASSQGHRTNEKLFF
NA	TRBV13	16	TRBJ1-1	TGTGCCAGCAGCTTAGAATTCCGGACCGGGGCACCTGAAGCTTTCTTT	CASSLEFRTGAPEAFF
NA	TRBV27	14	TRBJ1-2	TGTGCCAGCAGACCCGGGACCGAGAACTATGGCTACACCTTC	CASRPGTENYGYTF
NA	TRBV30	13	TRBJ2-7	TGTGCCGGACAGCAGGGGAGGGAGTACGAGCAGTACTTC	CAGQQGREYEQYF
NA	TRBV15	13	TRBJ2-7	TGTGCCACCAGGATGACAGACCGCTACGAGCAGTACTTC	CATRMTDRYEQYF
TRBD2	TRBV6-5	15	TRBJ2-3	TGTGCCATCTCTCGGACTAGCGGGGGGACAGATACGCAGTATTTT	CAISRTSGGTDTQYF
TRBD1	TRBV18	15	TRBJ2-3	TGTGCCAGCTCACCCTCGACAGGGGGCACAGATACGCAGTATTTT	CASSPSTGGTDTQYF
TRBD1	TRBV6-5	14	TRBJ1-5	TGTGCCAGCAGTGTCACAGGGGGCGTTCAGCCCCAGCATTTT	CASSVTGGVQPQHF
NA	TRBV9	13	TRBJ1-1	TGTGCCAGCAACCCGGCACAGAACACTGAAGCTTTCTTT	CASNPAQNTEAFF
NA	TRBV19	13	TRBJ2-1	TGTGCCAGTAGGCTAGAGGGGGTGAATGAGCAGTTCTTC	CASRLEGVNEQFF